This is a list of T cell receptor beta chains from one sample in a study of spatial heterogeneity in lung cancer. TCRdb independently ran MiXCR on the 5' RACE reads; one entry per CDR3 protein. The data contain some 34,000 distinct CDR3 sequences, 6.5% to 9% of them singletons. The sequences come from PBMCs, collected at surgery. The receptors shown here come from a female donor with early-stage non-small cell lung cancer. CDR3s include the opening cysteine and the closing phenylalanine or tryptophan. The order of the fields is D gene, clone size, J gene, V gene, CDR3 protein, CDR3 DNA. The D gene is left open where the match is weak. Only part of the rows carry a size: once, few, many, or a class if the clone is expanded.

>.|many|TRBJ2-3|TRBV10-3
CAIREGQSTDTQYF
TGTGCCATCAGGGAGGGACAGTCCACAGATACGCAGTATTTT
>TRBD2|.|TRBJ2-7|TRBV7-2
CASSLTSGPYEQYF
TGTGCCAGCAGCTTAACTAGCGGACCCTACGAGCAGTACTTC
>.|many|TRBJ2-7|TRBV18
CASSPLAPHEQYF
TGTGCCAGCTCACCACTAGCGCCCCACGAGCAGTACTTC
>TRBD1|many|TRBJ2-6|TRBV5-1
CASSLAGTGASGANVLTF
TGCGCCAGCAGCTTGGCCGGGACAGGGGCCTCTGGGGCCAACGTCCTGACTTTC
>.|.|TRBJ2-1|TRBV9
CASSVEASYNEQFF
TGTGCCAGCAGCGTAGAAGCGTCCTACAATGAGCAGTTCTTC
>.|many|TRBJ2-1|TRBV5-1
CASGLIGGSYNEQFF
TGCGCCAGCGGCCTTATAGGCGGCTCCTACAATGAGCAGTTCTTC
>TRBD2|many|TRBJ2-7|TRBV9
CASSVGLAGYEQYF
TGTGCCAGCAGCGTAGGACTAGCGGGGTACGAGCAGTACTTC
>.|many|TRBJ2-3|TRBV30
CAWSVNPSGGLRTQYF
TGTGCCTGGAGTGTTAACCCCTCAGGGGGGCTACGTACGCAGTATTTT
>.|few|TRBJ1-2|TRBV3-1
CASSQLDSNYGYTF
TGTGCCAGCAGCCAACTGGACAGCAACTATGGCTACACCTTC
>.|many|TRBJ2-1|TRBV2
CASSDGEQFF
TGTGCCAGCAGTGATGGTGAGCAGTTCTTC
>TRBD2|many|TRBJ2-2|TRBV27
CASSGGSGTPGELFF
TGTGCCAGCAGTGGGGGTAGCGGGACCCCCGGGGAGCTGTTTTTT
>TRBD2|.|TRBJ2-3|TRBV13
CASSFSGGAGGTQYF
TGTGCCAGCAGCTTTAGCGGGGGGGCCGGAGGTACGCAGTATTTT
>.|many|TRBJ1-5|TRBV12-3/TRBV12-4
CASSLSASSSRKHF
TGTGCCAGCAGTTTATCCGCCAGCTCCAGTCGGAAGCATTTT
>TRBD2|.|TRBJ2-3|TRBV18
CASSPRRGSLADTQYF
TGTGCCAGCTCACCACGACGCGGGAGTCTTGCAGATACGCAGTATTTT
>.|medium-sized|TRBJ2-3|TRBV29-1
CSVEVVAADTQYF
TGCAGCGTTGAAGTCGTGGCAGCAGATACGCAGTATTTT
>.|few|TRBJ1-2|TRBV24-1
CATSDTSYGYTF
TGTGCCACCAGTGACACATCCTATGGCTACACCTTC
>.|many|TRBJ2-5|TRBV4-1
CASSQDLHRQETQYF
TGCGCCAGCAGCCAAGATTTGCACAGGCAAGAGACCCAGTACTTC